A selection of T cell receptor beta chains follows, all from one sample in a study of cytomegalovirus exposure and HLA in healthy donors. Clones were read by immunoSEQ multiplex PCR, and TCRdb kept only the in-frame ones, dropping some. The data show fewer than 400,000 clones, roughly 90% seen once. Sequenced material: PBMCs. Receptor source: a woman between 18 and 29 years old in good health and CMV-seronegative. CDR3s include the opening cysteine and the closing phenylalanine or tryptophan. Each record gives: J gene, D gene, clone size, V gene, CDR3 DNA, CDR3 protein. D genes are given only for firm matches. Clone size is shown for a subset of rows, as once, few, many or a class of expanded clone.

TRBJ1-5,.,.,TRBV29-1,TGCAGCGTTTCAGGGGACAATCAGCCCCAGCATTTT,CSVSGDNQPQHF
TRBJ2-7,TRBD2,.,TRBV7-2,TGTGCCAGCAGCCCGAGGGGACTAGCGGGAGCCTACGAGCAGTACTTC,CASSPRGLAGAYEQYF
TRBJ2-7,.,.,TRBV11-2,TGTGCCAGCAGCTTAGTGGGGACACGGGCCGCCCACGAGCAGTACTTC,CASSLVGTRAAHEQYF
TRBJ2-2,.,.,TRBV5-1,TGCGCCAGCAGCTTGGAGTGGCAGGGTAGTGGGGAGCTGTTTTTT,CASSLEWQGSGELFF
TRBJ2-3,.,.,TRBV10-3,TGTGCCATCAGGGACATGGACGGTAAAAGCACAGATACGCAGTATTTT,CAIRDMDGKSTDTQYF
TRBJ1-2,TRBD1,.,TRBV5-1,TGCGCCAGCAGCTTCACACCTTTACAGGGGGCAGGTGGCTACACCTTC,CASSFTPLQGAGGYTF
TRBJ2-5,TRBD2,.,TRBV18,TGTGCCAGCTCCCGGGAGGAGGACGAGACCCAGTACTTC,CASSREEDETQYF
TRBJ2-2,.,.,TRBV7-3,TGTGCCAGCAGCCCGACAGTCACCGGGGAGCTGTTTTTT,CASSPTVTGELFF
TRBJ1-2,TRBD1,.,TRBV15,TGTGCCACCAGCGGGGACAGGGAGGTGGGTGGCTACACCTTC,CATSGDREVGGYTF
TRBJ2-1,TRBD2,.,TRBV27,TGTGCCAGCAGTGACGGGAGGGCCTACAATGAGCAGTTCTTC,CASSDGRAYNEQFF
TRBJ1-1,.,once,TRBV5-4,TGTGCCATGCCGGGGGGGCTGGGCACTGAAGCTTTCTTT,CAMPGGLGTEAFF
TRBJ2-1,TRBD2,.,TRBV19,TGTGCCAGTAGTAAGGTGGCGGGAGTCTACAATGAGCAGTTCTTC,CASSKVAGVYNEQFF
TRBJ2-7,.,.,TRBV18,TGTGCCAGCTCACCACCCGGACAGAACTACGAGCAGTACTTC,CASSPPGQNYEQYF
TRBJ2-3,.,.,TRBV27,TGTGCCAGCAGCACAGGAATAGGCCCCCCAGATACGCAGTATTTT,CASSTGIGPPDTQYF
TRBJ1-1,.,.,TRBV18,TGTGCCAGCTCACCGACTGACAGAAACACTGAAGCTTTCTTT,CASSPTDRNTEAFF
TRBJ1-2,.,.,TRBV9,TGTGCCAGCAGCGTTGGGGCTCGGTACACCTTC,CASSVGARYTF
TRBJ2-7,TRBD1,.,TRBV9,TGTGCCAGCAGCCCACAGGGGGCATTGTACGAGCAGTACTTC,CASSPQGALYEQYF
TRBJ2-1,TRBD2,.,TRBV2,TGTGCCAGCAGGGGGACTAGCGGGAGGAACAATGAGCAGTTCTTC,CASRGTSGRNNEQFF
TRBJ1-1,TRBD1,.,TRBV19,TGTGCCAGTAGCCCCAGGGGACAGGTCGACACTGAAGCTTTCTTT,CASSPRGQVDTEAFF
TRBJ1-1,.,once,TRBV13,TGTGCCAGCAGCTTAGGCCCACAGGGTACCACTGAAGCTTTCTTT,CASSLGPQGTTEAFF
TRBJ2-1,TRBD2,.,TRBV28,TGTGCCAGCAGTCAAGCCGGGACTAGCGGGGGCCTCAATGAGCAGTTCTTC,CASSQAGTSGGLNEQFF
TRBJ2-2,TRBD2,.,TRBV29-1,TGCAGCGGTACGACTAGCGGGAGGGCCAGGGGGACCGGGGAGCTGTTTTTT,CSGTTSGRARGTGELFF
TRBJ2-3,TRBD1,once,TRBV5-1,TGCGCCAGCAGCATGGGACAGGGCCTTAGCACAGATACGCAGTATTTT,CASSMGQGLSTDTQYF
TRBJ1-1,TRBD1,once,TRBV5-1,TGCGCCAGCAGCTGGACAGGGGTTGGGGACACTGAAGCTTTCTTT,CASSWTGVGDTEAFF
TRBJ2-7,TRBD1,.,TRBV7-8,TGTGCCAGCAGCTTAGTGGTCCGACAGGGGGCCTACGAGCAGTACTTC,CASSLVVRQGAYEQYF
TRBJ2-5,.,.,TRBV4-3,TGCGCCAGCAGCCAAGCTTGGAGGGGTGGCGGACAAGAGACCCAGTACTTC,CASSQAWRGGGQETQYF
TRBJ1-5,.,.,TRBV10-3,TGTGCCATCAGTGGTGCAGGGGCTGGTGGTGGGCCCCAGCATTTT,CAISGAGAGGGPQHF
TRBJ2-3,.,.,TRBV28,TGTGCCAGCAGTCCGACCCCCGGAGGAGGCAGCACAGATACGCAGTATTTT,CASSPTPGGGSTDTQYF
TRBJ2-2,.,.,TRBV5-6,TGTGCCAGCAGCCCACCCAGCACCGGGGAGCTGTTTTTT,CASSPPSTGELFF
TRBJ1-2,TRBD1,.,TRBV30,TGTGCCTGGAGGGAATCAGGGGGAGGTGGCTACACCTTC,CAWRESGGGGYTF
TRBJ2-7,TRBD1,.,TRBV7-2,TGTGCCAGCAGCTTAGACCCGGGACAGCGCTACGAGCAGTACTTC,CASSLDPGQRYEQYF
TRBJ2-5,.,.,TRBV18,TGTGCCAGCTCACCTCCGGTGGAGACCCAGTACTTC,CASSPPVETQYF